The clone carrying this T cell receptor beta chain was picked up many times. Its antigen remains unidentified. Each CDR3 protein is one row after TCRdb ran MiXCR on the 5' RACE reads. The profile shows about 140,000 distinct CDR3 sequences, around 4% of them singletons. The data originate from a study of human T cells and chemical hapten exposure. Study outcomes and limitations: The study found that DPC sensitization did not change TCRs above 1 in 1000 frequency.

The CDR3 spans 16 residues. Germline V lookup: CDR1 MNHNY, CDR2 SVGAGI (reference sequence). With 2 bases removed from V and 1 base from J, the gap between germline ends came to 14 bases. Unseparated into fractions, whole blood served as the source from which total RNA was extracted. The source of this sequence is a female donor in good health. The V gene is TRBV6-6, the J gene TRBJ1-1, with a weak D call TRBD1 (5 bases). Here the CDR3 DNA reads TGTGCCAGCAGTTACGACGGGGCGAAGGAGAACACTGAAGCTTTCTTT. Amino acid sequence: CASSYDGAKENTEAFF.